This T cell receptor (beta chain) is from a study of T cell responses to AZD1222 COVID-19 vaccine. Broader study findings: Most donors were white British, females outnumbered males, and clonal diversity was possibly underestimated. Regions 160-218 and 743-854 held dominance among vaccine-associated CD4 TCRs, which spanned spike. A reported finding is that nearly half of spike-specific TCRs target unmutated variant regions.

About this clone: The antigen is not known.

The V gene's germline CDR1 is MNHNS and CDR2 SASEGT. The CDR3 contains 14 residues. Trimming cost V 3 bases and J 7 bases, with 13 bases left between them. Sequenced by immunoSEQ multiplex PCR; TCRdb stores in-frame clones only, minus some. The sample has 95,000 to 150,000 clones, over 75% seen once. Source: peripheral blood, taken on day 0 of AZD1222 vaccination. The chain combines TRBV6-1 with TRBJ1-5; D not certain. This receptor was obtained from an adult in good health. CDR3 DNA sequence: TGTGCCAGCAGTGACCCTCTGGGTCAACAGCCCCAGCATTTT. Its protein product is CASSDPLGQQPQHF.